This TCR beta chain was retrieved from a study of blood T cell repertoires in COVID-19. Overall study: T cells, B-cell-depleted T cells, or PBMCs supplied cDNA or gDNA.

Those who participated ranged in age from roughly 18 to 89 years and resided in around 22 US areas. Cohort placement rested on clinical history that participants reported themselves. How the authors handled the data: It was from reference gene primer amplification that nucleated cell counts were estimated. Sequencing used immunoSEQ multiplex PCR; TCRdb keeps in-frame clones, though not all of them. That table gives V, J and clone size, and the DNA gave D and trimming. The sample holds 350,000 to 550,000 clones, around 91% seen once. The ends lost 1 base at V and 4 bases at J; junction bases unmatched: 3. This CDR3 is 14 amino acids long. Germline V gene sequence: CDR1 MDHEN, CDR2 SYDVKM.

Sequenced sample: PBMCs or T cells enriched from blood (not recorded which). The origin of this receptor is a man under 40 who had recovered from COVID-19. The chain carries TRBV28 and TRBJ1-1; TRBD1 matches at 7 bases. The CDR3 region has the DNA TGTGCCAGCAGTTTATCACAGGGGACCACTGAAGCTTTCTTT. This gives the protein CASSLSQGTTEAFF.